Here is one T cell receptor (beta chain) with its context. Antigen specificity is unknown. During colonoscopy, one to two rectal pinch biopsies were collected. The record originates from a study of pediatric ulcerative colitis. Libraries were prepared by immunoSEQ multiplex PCR; TCRdb keeps only in-frame clonotypes and omits some of them. This sample has around 22,000 clones, with about two thirds found just once. The ends were cut back, 5 bases at V and 8 bases at J, with 21 bases in the middle. CDR3 length: 15 residues. Germline V gene sequence: CDR1 SNHLY, CDR2 FYNNEI. Findings and limits, study-wide: Blood samples from two patients yielded substantially fewer templates and were excluded from blood-rectal overlap analysis.

This TCR was sampled from a boy younger than 18 with severe ulcerative colitis. The J gene is TRBJ1-1, the V gene TRBV2; D unresolved. Source material: gut tissue. Written as DNA, the CDR3 is TGTGCCAGCAGTCCAGTAATCCAGGTTATGATCGAAGCTTTCTTT. Its protein is CASSPVIQVMIEAFF. Full variable domain (outside the CDR3, taken from reference TRBV2 and TRBJ1-1): EPEVTQTPSHQVTQMGQEVILRCVPISNHLYFYWYRQILGQKVEFLVSFYNNEISEKSEIFDDQFSVERPDGSNFTLKIRSTKLEDSAMYFCASSPVIQVMIEAFFGQGTRLTVV.